A selection of T cell receptor beta chains follows, all from one sample in a study of blood T cell repertoires in COVID-19. Clones were sequenced by immunoSEQ multiplex PCR, and TCRdb holds only the in-frame ones, with some missing. Of just under 350,000 clones detected, approximately 91% appear once; the ten largest clones hold 5.5% to 7.5%. Sequenced material: peripheral blood. These receptors were taken from a woman between 65 and 79 years old with COVID-19, enrolled during active disease. Both conserved end residues are trimmed from each CDR3.

j_call | v_call | cdr3_aa
TRBJ1-5 | TRBV2 | ASSDGGGNQPQH
TRBJ2-3 | TRBV18 | ASSPMTGFTDTQY
TRBJ1-1 | TRBV2 | ASSDGKGWTEAF
TRBJ2-7 | TRBV12-3/TRBV12-4 | ASSLRDEQY
TRBJ1-3 | TRBV18 | ASSPTPGQGTGNTIY
TRBJ2-7 | TRBV27 | ASSLSTGSYEQY
TRBJ1-1 | TRBV5-1 | ASGDRANTEAF
TRBJ1-3 | TRBV3-1/TRBV3-2 | ASTLTGQGAQNTIY
TRBJ1-1 | TRBV30 | AWSRGTEAF
TRBJ2-2 | TRBV5-1 | ASSEGLSTGELF